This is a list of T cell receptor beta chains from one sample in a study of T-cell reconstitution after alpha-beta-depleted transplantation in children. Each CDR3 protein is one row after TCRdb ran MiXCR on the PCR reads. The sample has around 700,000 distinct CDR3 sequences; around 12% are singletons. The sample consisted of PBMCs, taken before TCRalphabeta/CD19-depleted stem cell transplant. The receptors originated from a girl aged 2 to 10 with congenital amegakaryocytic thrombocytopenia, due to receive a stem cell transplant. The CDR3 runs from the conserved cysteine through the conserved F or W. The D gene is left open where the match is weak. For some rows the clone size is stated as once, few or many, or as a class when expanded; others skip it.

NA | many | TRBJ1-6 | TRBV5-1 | TGCGCCAGCCATTGGCGGCCTTATTCACCCCTCCACTTT | CASHWRPYSPLHF
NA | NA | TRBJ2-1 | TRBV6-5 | TGTGCCAGCAGTTCCACACCAGGGTGGCCCTACAATGAGCAGTTCTTC | CASSSTPGWPYNEQFF
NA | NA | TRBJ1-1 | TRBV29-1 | TGCAGCGCGGGCGAGTCCCCGAACACTGAAGCTTTCTTT | CSAGESPNTEAFF
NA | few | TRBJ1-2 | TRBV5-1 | TGCGCCAGCAGCTCCGGGTCGACGGGTGGCTACACCTTC | CASSSGSTGGYTF
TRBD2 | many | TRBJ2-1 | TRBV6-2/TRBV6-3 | TGTGCCAGCAGTAAACGGACTAGCGGGACTAATTACAATGAGCAGTTCTTC | CASSKRTSGTNYNEQFF
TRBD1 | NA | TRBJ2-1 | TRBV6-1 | TGTGCCAGCAGTGAATTTGAGGGGGCGAGCTCCTACAATGAGCAGTTCTTC | CASSEFEGASSYNEQFF
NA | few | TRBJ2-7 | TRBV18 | TGTGCCAGCTCACCACCGGATCCGGCCTACGAGCAGTACTTC | CASSPPDPAYEQYF
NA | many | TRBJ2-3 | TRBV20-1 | TGCAGTGGCTACACAGATACGCAGTATTTT | CSGYTDTQYF
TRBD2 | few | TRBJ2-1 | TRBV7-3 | TGTGCCAGCAGCCAAGGGACTAGCAATGAGCAGTTCTTC | CASSQGTSNEQFF
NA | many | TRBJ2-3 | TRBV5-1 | TGCGCCAGCAGCTCCCTCAGCACAGATACGCAGTATTTT | CASSSLSTDTQYF
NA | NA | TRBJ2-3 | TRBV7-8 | TGTGCCAGCAGCTTGCGTAGCGGTCCTAGCACAGATACGCAGTATTTT | CASSLRSGPSTDTQYF
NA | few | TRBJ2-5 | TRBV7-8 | TGTGCCAGCAGCTTAGACGGGGGAGGCCAAGAGACCCAGTACTTC | CASSLDGGGQETQYF
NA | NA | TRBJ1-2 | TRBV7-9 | TGTGCCAGCAGCTCGACAGACGCTAACTATGGCTACACCTTC | CASSSTDANYGYTF
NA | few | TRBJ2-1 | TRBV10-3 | TGTGCCATCAGTGAAAAATTCAGCAATGAGCAGTTCTTC | CAISEKFSNEQFF
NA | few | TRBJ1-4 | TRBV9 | TGTGCCAGCAGCGAAGGCGCTTTTGGGAAACAGCTTAATGAAAAACTGTTTTTT | CASSEGAFGKQLNEKLFF
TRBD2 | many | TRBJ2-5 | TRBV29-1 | TGCAGCGTTGAAGATGCCAGCTTGCTAGCGGGAGAAGAGACCCAGTACTTC | CSVEDASLLAGEETQYF
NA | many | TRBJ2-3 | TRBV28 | TGTGCCAGCAGTTACAGGGCTAGCACAGATACGCAGTATTTT | CASSYRASTDTQYF
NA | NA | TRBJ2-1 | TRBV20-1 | TGCAGTGCTTCCGGGACACCTGCGGGCAATGAGCAGTTCTTC | CSASGTPAGNEQFF
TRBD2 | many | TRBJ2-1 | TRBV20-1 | TGCAGTGTAGGATTGGGAGGGGAGCAGTTCTTC | CSVGLGGEQFF
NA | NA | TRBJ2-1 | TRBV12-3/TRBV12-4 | TGTGCCAGCAGTTTTCCCCGTCAGAAGGGGTCCCACAATGAGCAGTTCTTC | CASSFPRQKGSHNEQFF
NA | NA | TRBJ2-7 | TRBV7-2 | TGTGCCAGCAGCCCCCTCGCTTGGGGCCGTGAGCAGTACTTC | CASSPLAWGREQYF
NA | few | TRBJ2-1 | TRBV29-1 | TGCAGCGTTGAAGAACAGGAGGGCGATGAGCAGTTCTTC | CSVEEQEGDEQFF
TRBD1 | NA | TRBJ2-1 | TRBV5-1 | TGCGCCAGCAGCCCCGTACGCGGGACAGGCGCCTACAATGAGCAGTTCTTC | CASSPVRGTGAYNEQFF
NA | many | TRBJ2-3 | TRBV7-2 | TGTGCCAGCAGCCCTACTTGGGGGCTGGGGACAGATACGCAGTATTTT | CASSPTWGLGTDTQYF
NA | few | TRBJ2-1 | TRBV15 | TGTGCCACCAGTGTGCGGGGCAAGGATGAGCAGTTCTTC | CATSVRGKDEQFF
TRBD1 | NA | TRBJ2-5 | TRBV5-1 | TGCGCCAGCAGCTACGCCGGGACAGAAGAGACCCAGTACTTC | CASSYAGTEETQYF
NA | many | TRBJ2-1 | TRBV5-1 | TGCGCCAGCAGCCGGACAGCAAATGAGCAGTTCTTC | CASSRTANEQFF
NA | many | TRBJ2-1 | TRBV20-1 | TGCAGTGCTAGAGGGGGCGGAGGGTATGAGCAGTTCTTC | CSARGGGGYEQFF
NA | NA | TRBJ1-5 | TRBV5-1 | TGCGCCAGCAGCTTGACAGCAAATCAGCCCCAGCATTTT | CASSLTANQPQHF
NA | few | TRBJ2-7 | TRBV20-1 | TGCAGTGCTATCGGACGACGTGGAAACTACGAGCAGTACTTC | CSAIGRRGNYEQYF
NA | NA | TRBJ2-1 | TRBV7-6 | TGTGCCAGCAGCTTAGACGCCCAGGAGCAGTTCTTC | CASSLDAQEQFF
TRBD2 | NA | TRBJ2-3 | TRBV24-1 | TGTGCCATCGCTAGCGGGAGACCCACAGATACGCAGTATTTT | CAIASGRPTDTQYF
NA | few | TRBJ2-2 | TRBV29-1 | TGCAGCGTGACAGAGGGGCTGCGCAAACGGAACACCGGGGAGCTGTTTTTT | CSVTEGLRKRNTGELFF
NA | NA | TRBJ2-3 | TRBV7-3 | TGTGCCAGCAGCTTAACAGGGACCGCGTCGGATACGCAGTATTTT | CASSLTGTASDTQYF
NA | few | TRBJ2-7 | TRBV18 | TGTGCCAGCTCACCAGGAAGGAGCTCCTACGAGCAGTACTTC | CASSPGRSSYEQYF
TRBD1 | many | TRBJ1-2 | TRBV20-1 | TGCAGTGCTAGGTGGGACAGGGGCAACTATGGCTACACCTTC | CSARWDRGNYGYTF
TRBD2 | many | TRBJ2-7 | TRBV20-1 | TGCAGTGCCACCGGGACTAGCGGGTCTGCCTACGAGCAGTACTTC | CSATGTSGSAYEQYF
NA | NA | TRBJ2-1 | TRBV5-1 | TGCGCCAGCAGCTTCTCCCTTAGCTCCTACAATGAGCAGTTCTTC | CASSFSLSSYNEQFF
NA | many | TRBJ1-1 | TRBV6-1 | TGTGCCAGCAGTCCCGGACCGGTGGAGACTAACACTGAAGCTTTCTTT | CASSPGPVETNTEAFF
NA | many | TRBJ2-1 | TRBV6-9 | TGTGCCAGCAGTAATAGTGATGAGCAGTTCTTC | CASSNSDEQFF
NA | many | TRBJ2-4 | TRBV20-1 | TGCAGTGCTATAATCTTAGCCAAAAACATTCAGTACTTC | CSAIILAKNIQYF
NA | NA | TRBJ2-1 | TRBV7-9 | TGTGCCAGCAGCCCTTTGGGACTGGGAGCGGCAAATGAGCAGTTCTTC | CASSPLGLGAANEQFF
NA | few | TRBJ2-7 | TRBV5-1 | TGCGCCAGCAGCTTGGTCCCAGGTCGCGACGAGCAGTACTTC | CASSLVPGRDEQYF
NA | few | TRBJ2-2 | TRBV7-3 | TGTGCCAGCAGCTTGAAGCGGGCGAACACCGGGGAGCTGTTTTTT | CASSLKRANTGELFF
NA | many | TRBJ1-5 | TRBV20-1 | TGCAGTGCTAGAGCCATAGCAGGGAGGCAGCCCCAGCATTTT | CSARAIAGRQPQHF
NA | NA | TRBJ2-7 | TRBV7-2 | TGTGCCAGCAGCTTATCCCGGGGGAACTACGAGCAGTACTTC | CASSLSRGNYEQYF
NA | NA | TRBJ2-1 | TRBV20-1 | TGCAGTGCTAGCCAGATCCGAGAGGGTGAGCAGTTCTTC | CSASQIREGEQFF
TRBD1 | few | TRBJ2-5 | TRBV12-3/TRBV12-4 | TGTGCCAGCAGAAGCAGCAGGCTGGACAGGGTGTGGGAGACCCAGTACTTC | CASRSSRLDRVWETQYF
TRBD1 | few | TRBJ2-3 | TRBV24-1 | TGTGCCACCAGCCAACCTGGGACAGCTCGGAACACAGATACGCAGTATTTT | CATSQPGTARNTDTQYF
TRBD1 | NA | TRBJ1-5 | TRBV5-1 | TGCGCCAGCAGCTGGACCGGGACAGGGGATCAGCCCCAGCATTTT | CASSWTGTGDQPQHF
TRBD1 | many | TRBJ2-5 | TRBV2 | TGTGCCAGCAAATGGACAGGATGGGAGACCCAGTACTTC | CASKWTGWETQYF
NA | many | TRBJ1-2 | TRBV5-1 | TGCGCCAGCAGCTTGGAAAGAGGCCTCAAAGGCAACTATGGCTACACCTTC | CASSLERGLKGNYGYTF
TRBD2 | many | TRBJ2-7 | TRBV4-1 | TGCGCCAGCAGCCAAGAGACGGGACTAGCGTACTCCTACGAGCAGTACTTC | CASSQETGLAYSYEQYF
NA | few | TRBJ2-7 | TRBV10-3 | TGTGCCATCAGTGAATCGGGGTCGGAGTCCTACGAGCAGTACTTC | CAISESGSESYEQYF
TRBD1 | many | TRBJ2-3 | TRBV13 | TGTGCCAGCAGCTTACAAGGGGGCCTAACAGATACGCAGTATTTT | CASSLQGGLTDTQYF
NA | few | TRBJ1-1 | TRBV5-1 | TGCGCCAGCAGCTTGGATGCGGCGCGAGGGAGCACTGAAGCTTTCTTT | CASSLDAARGSTEAFF
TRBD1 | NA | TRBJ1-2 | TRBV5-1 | TGCGCCTGCCACTCCGGGACAGGGGTGGATGGCTACACCTTC | CACHSGTGVDGYTF
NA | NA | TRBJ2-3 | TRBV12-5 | TGTGCTAGTGGTTTAGGCCCCCTTAGCACAGATACGCAGTATTTT | CASGLGPLSTDTQYF
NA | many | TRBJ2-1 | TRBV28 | TGTGCCAGCAGTTTAGACGCGGGATCCTACAATGAGCAGTTCTTC | CASSLDAGSYNEQFF